The 23 T cell receptor beta chains below come from one sample, sequenced in a study of Graves' ophthalmopathy and Graves' hyperthyroidism. The authors amplified TCR beta CDR3 regions, and they did so from RNA transcripts for repertoire sequencing. An opening RT-PCR round employed HTBI primers and preceded a second-round multiplex PCR. TCRdb passed the multiplex PCR reads through MiXCR, listing each CDR3 protein once. The sample contains approximately 1.2 million distinct CDR3 sequences, about two fifths of which appear only once. The sample was peripheral blood or thyroid tissue (not recorded which). Receptors were obtained from an adult man with Graves' hyperthyroidism.

Here the CDR3 DNA reads TGTGCCAGCAGCCTTAGCGGGAGGCGCATTAGCACTGAAGCTTTCTTT. Its translation: CASSLSGRRISTEAFF. The gene calls are TRBV7-7 and TRBJ1-1; D call uncertain. Germline values: CDR1 SSHAT, CDR2 FNYEAQ (reference sequence). CDR3 length equals 16 residues. V gave up 5 bases and J gave up 4 bases, with 20 bases separating them.

Remarks on this clonotype: Relative to the germline gene, one junction end is altered; a read error may explain this. The V call is TRBV7-6, the J call TRBJ2-7, with a possible D match to TRBD1 (7 bases). This CDR3 has 16 residues. Germline CDR1 and CDR2: SGHVS and FNYEAQ. CDR3 amino acids: CATSREGGRGGYEQYF. CDR3 DNA sequence: TGTGCCACCAGCAGAGAAGGGGGCAGGGGAGGCTACGAGCAGTACTTC.

At least ten counts were recorded for this clonotype. V gene TRBV25-1 combines with J gene TRBJ2-7; no definite D call. V was trimmed by 0 bases and J by 7 bases, leaving 10 bases between them. Germline assignment: CDR1 MGHDK and CDR2 SYGVNS. The CDR3 covers 13 residues. In DNA, the CDR3 is TGTGCCAGCAGTGAATATATTCTCGGAGAGCAGTACTTC. This gives the protein CASSEYILGEQYF.

The chain employs TRBV18 and TRBJ1-3; 7 positions agree with TRBD1. The CDR3 runs to 14 residues. Trimming took 5 bases from V and 0 from J; bases not matched to a gene: 1. In germline, CDR1 is KGHSH, CDR2 LQKENI. The CDR3 loop is CASSTGVSGNTIYF. The CDR3 DNA sequence: TGTGCCAGCTCAACAGGGGTCTCTGGAAACACCATATATTTT.

This clonotype occurred many times. V is TRBV5-4 and J is TRBJ2-7, with 8 bases identical to TRBD1. CDR1 is SGHNT and CDR2 is YYREEE in the germline V gene (reference sequence). There are 14 residues in the CDR3. V was clipped by 1 base and J by 5 bases; unmatched bases: 5. The CDR3 sequence: CASSLSGQGHEQYF. CDR3 sequence (DNA): TGTGCCAGCAGCTTGTCCGGACAGGGCCACGAGCAGTACTTC.

This clonotype occurred a few times. The J gene is TRBJ2-5, the V gene TRBV29-1; D gene unclear. Trimming removed 6 bases at V and 3 bases at J, with 20 bases between. CDR1 is SQVTM and CDR2 is ANQGSEA in the germline V gene. CDR3 length: 15 residues. CDR3 DNA: TGCAGCGTAGGAAGGGCGAGGCAGCGAGAAGAGACCCAGTACTTC. Residues: CSVGRARQREETQYF.

V usage is TRBV12-3 or TRBV12-4 and J usage is TRBJ1-6; D unresolved. V was clipped by 2 bases and J by 9 bases, with 11 bases between them. The CDR3 runs 14 residues. CDR3 residues: CASSLLLGLSPLHF. The CDR3 DNA reads as TGTGCCAGCAGTTTACTTCTCGGGCTTTCACCCCTCCACTTT.

This chain uses TRBV25-1 with TRBJ2-5, with TRBD1 identical over 10 bases. Germline assignment: CDR1 MGHDK and CDR2 SYGVNS. This CDR3 spans 14 amino acids. Germline trimming cut 4 bases from V and 3 bases from J; bases unmatched to any gene: 2. This CDR3 reads CASSATGGKETQYF. CDR3 in DNA: TGTGCCAGCAGTGCGACAGGGGGCAAAGAGACCCAGTACTTC.

The rearrangement uses TRBV29-1 and TRBJ1-1; TRBD1 agrees at 11 bases. Losses at the gene ends were 4 bases for V and 5 bases for J; bases not matched to a gene: 6. Germline V gives CDR1 SQVTM, CDR2 ANQGSEA. This CDR3 is 14 amino acids long. The CDR3 bases are TGCAGCGTTGTGGGGACAGGGGGGGATACTGAAGCTTTCTTT. Residues: CSVVGTGGDTEAFF. The variable domain in full, with the rest retrieved from reference TRBV29-1 and TRBJ1-1, is SAVISQKPSRDICQRGTSLTIQCQVDSQVTMMFWYRQQPGQSLTLIATANQGSEATYESGFVIDKFPISRPNLTFSTLTVSNMSPEDSSIYLCSVVGTGGDTEAFFGQGTRLTVV.

This clonotype turned up a few times. CDR3 region: CAISATAPGEQYF. Here the CDR3 DNA reads TGTGCCATCAGTGCCACGGCCCCGGGCGAGCAGTACTTC. The chain has TRBV10-3 and TRBJ2-7; D is unclear. Germline CDR1 ENHRY, CDR2 SYGVKD. Trimming left V 4 bases short and J 6 bases short, with 13 bases between. This CDR3 spans 13 amino acids.

V is TRBV5-1 and J is TRBJ2-5, with no clear D. CDR3 length: 14 amino acids. Germline V gives CDR1 SGHRS, CDR2 YFSETQ. V lost 0 bases and J 3 bases, leaving 9 bases between the germline ends. The CDR3 DNA sequence: TGCGCCAGCAGCTTGGAGGTGCCCAAAGAGACCCAGTACTTC. Encoded protein: CASSLEVPKETQYF.

This chain uses TRBV9 with TRBJ2-5, with 11 positions matching TRBD2. CDR3 length equals 18 residues. V gave up 0 bases and J gave up 2 bases; unmatched junction bases: 9. CDR1 is SGDLS and CDR2 is YYNGEE in the germline V gene. The CDR3 loop reads CASSVGTSGGSGQETQYF. CDR3 bases: TGTGCCAGCAGCGTAGGCACTAGCGGGGGTAGCGGACAAGAGACCCAGTACTTC.

There are many counts of this clonotype. The chain links TRBV2 to TRBJ2-7; D uncertain. V lost 5 bases, J lost 4 bases, and 6 bases lay in between. The length of the CDR3 is 11 residues. The germline V gene has CDR1 SNHLY and CDR2 FYNNEI. The CDR3 coding sequence is TGTGCCAGCAGTTATATGTACGAGCAGTACTTC. The encoded protein is CASSYMYEQYF.

In its sample, this clonotype was seen many times. The V call is TRBV11-2, the J call TRBJ1-2, with D possibly matching TRBD1 (6 bases). Germline V lookup: CDR1 SGHAT, CDR2 FQNNGV. CDR3 size: 14 residues. Trimming pared 5 bases from V and 3 bases from J, leaving 13 bases between. In DNA form, the CDR3 reads TGTGCCAGCAGCCCGGGACATCCGTACTATGGCTACACCTTC. It yields the protein CASSPGHPYYGYTF.

This clonotype was observed many times. The genes are TRBV4-3 and TRBJ1-6, with no clear D. There are 14 residues in the CDR3. The germline V gene encodes CDR1 LGHNA and CDR2 YSLEER. Trimming removed 5 bases at V and 6 bases at J, with 11 bases between. This CDR3 is CASSEGTSNSPLHF. CDR3 nucleotide sequence: TGCGCCAGCAGCGAGGGTACCTCTAATTCACCCCTCCACTTT.

As regards this clonotype: A much larger clonotype is one base distant, so this may be a read error. The chain links TRBV12-3 or TRBV12-4 to TRBJ1-4; the match to TRBD1 covers 7 bases. The CDR3 covers 15 residues. The V gene end was trimmed by 5 bases and the J gene end by 6 bases; junction bases not matched to a gene: 9. The CDR3 DNA reads TGTGCCAGCAGTCGGGGGACAGCGTTCGATGAAAAACTGTTTTTT. Protein: CASSRGTAFDEKLFF.

J is TRBJ2-5 and V is TRBV7-2; TRBD1 matches 7 bases. The germline gives CDR1 SGHTA, CDR2 FQGNSA. Unmatched junction bases numbered 16, after V lost 3 bases and J lost 9 bases. This CDR3 is built from 16 residues. The CDR3 reads CASSFHVRQGVQPQYF. CDR3 in DNA: TGTGCCAGCAGCTTTCACGTCAGACAGGGAGTTCAGCCCCAGTACTTC.

Concerning this clonotype: A read error may explain this, as a much larger clone is one base away. The rearrangement joins TRBV5-1 to TRBJ2-7; weak D call: TRBD2 (6 bases). The CDR3 has 13 amino acids. Trimming pared 3 bases from V and 6 bases from J, leaving 13 bases between. The germline V gene encodes CDR1 SGHRS and CDR2 YFSETQ. CDR3: CASSSQGDCEQYF. CDR3 DNA: TGCGCCAGCAGCTCCCAAGGGGACTGCGAGCAGTACTTC.

This clonotype was observed a handful of times. The V and J genes are TRBV3-1 and TRBJ2-5, with unresolved D. The germline CDR1 and CDR2 sequences are LGHDT and YNNKEL (reference sequence). This CDR3 has 14 residues. V dropped 4 bases and J dropped 3 bases, with 12 bases sitting between them. CDR3 DNA sequence: TGTGCCAGCAGCCCCGCTACCCCGGAAGAGACCCAGTACTTC. This translates into CASSPATPEETQYF.

The genes are TRBV27 and TRBJ2-7; 9 bases fit TRBD1. With V trimmed by 7 bases and J by 5 bases, 12 bases remained unmatched. Germline V gives CDR1 MNHEY, CDR2 SMNVEV (reference sequence). This CDR3 has 15 amino acids. Here the CDR3 DNA reads TGTGCCAGCATCACAGGGGGACAGGGAGGTGACGAGCAGTACTTC. It yields the protein CASITGGQGGDEQYF.

There are a few counts of this clonotype. An end of the junction differs from the germline gene, which may be a read error. This rearrangement joins TRBV7-9 to TRBJ2-5, with a possible D match to TRBD2 (6 bases). The CDR3 has 13 amino acids. Germline lookup yields CDR1 SEHNR and CDR2 FQNEAQ (reference sequence). CDR3 residues: CASSLAVRGLLDF. The CDR3 region has the DNA TGTGCCAGCAGCTTAGCGGTTCGGGGACTTCTGGACTTC.

Ten or more counts support this clonotype. The chain recombines TRBV12-3 or TRBV12-4 with TRBJ1-1; 9 bases align to TRBD1. The V gene end was trimmed by 6 bases and the J gene end by 4 bases; junction bases not matched to a gene: 6. The length of the CDR3 is 14 residues. The CDR3 is CASSLTGGGTEAFF. The CDR3 DNA follows: TGTGCCAGCAGCCTTACAGGGGGCGGCACTGAAGCTTTCTTT.

CDR3 in DNA: TGCAGCGTTGAACTTATCTATGGCTACACCTTC. Amino acids: CSVELIYGYTF. The gene calls are TRBV29-1 and TRBJ1-2; D is undetermined. This CDR3 comprises 11 residues. Germline-derived CDR1 and CDR2 are SQVTM and ANQGSEA. Trimming removed 2 bases at V and 4 bases at J, with 5 bases between.